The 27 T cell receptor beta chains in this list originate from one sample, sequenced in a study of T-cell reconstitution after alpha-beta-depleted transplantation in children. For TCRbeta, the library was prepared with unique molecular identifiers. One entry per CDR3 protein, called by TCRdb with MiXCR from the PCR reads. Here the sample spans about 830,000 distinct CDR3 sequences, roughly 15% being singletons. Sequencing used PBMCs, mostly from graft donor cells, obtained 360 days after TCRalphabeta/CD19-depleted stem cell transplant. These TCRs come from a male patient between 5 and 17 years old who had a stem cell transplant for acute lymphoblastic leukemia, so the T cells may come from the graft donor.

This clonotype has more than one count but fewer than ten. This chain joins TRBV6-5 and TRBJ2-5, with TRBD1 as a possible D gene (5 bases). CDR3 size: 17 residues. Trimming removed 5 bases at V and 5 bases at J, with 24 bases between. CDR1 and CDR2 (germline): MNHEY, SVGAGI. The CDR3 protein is CASSTNPRAGHDETQYF. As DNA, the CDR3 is TGTGCCAGCAGTACTAACCCTCGGGCAGGGCATGACGAGACCCAGTACTTC.

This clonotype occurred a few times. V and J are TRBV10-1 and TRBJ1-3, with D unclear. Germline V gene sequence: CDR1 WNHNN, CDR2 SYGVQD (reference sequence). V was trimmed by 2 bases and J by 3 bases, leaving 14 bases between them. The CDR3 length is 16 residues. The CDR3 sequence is CASSEPPMNVGNTIYF. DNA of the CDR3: TGCGCCAGCAGTGAGCCCCCAATGAATGTTGGAAACACCATATATTTT.

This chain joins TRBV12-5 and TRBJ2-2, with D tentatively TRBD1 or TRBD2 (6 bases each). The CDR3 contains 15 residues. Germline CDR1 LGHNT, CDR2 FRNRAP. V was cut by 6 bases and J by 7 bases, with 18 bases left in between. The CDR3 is CASGSTGRRVGELFF. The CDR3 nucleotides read TGTGCTAGTGGCTCAACAGGGAGGAGGGTCGGGGAGCTGTTTTTT.

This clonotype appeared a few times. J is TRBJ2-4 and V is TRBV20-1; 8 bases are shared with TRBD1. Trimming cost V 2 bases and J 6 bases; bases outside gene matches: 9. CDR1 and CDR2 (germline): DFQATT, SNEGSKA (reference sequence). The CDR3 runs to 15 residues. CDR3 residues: CSARPDRGRRNIQYF. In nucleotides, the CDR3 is TGCAGTGCTAGACCCGACAGGGGCCGGAGAAACATTCAGTACTTC.

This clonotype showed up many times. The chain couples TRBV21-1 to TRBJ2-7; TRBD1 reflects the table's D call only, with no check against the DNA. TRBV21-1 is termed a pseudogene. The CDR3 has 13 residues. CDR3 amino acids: CASSRDGPYEQYF. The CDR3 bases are TGTGCCAGCAGCCGGGACGGACCCTACGAGCAGTACTTC.

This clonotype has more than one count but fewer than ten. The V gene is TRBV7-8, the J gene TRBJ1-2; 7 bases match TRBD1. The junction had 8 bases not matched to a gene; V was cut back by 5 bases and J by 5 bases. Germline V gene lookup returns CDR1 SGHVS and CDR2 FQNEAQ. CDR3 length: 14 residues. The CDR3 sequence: CASSTLQGRYGYTF. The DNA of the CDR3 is TGTGCCAGCAGCACCTTACAGGGGCGATATGGCTACACCTTC. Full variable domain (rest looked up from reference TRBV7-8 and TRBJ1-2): GAGVSQSPRYKVAKRGQDVALRCDPISGHVSLFWYQQALGQGPEFLTYFQNEAQLDKSGLPSDRFFAERPEGSVSTLKIQRTQQEDSAVYLCASSTLQGRYGYTFGSGTRLTVV.

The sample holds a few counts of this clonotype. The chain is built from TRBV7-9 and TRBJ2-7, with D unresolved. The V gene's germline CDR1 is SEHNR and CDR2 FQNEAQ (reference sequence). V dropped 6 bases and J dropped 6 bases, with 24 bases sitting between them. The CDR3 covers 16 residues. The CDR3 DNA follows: TGTGCCAGCAGAGCCGGGCCGGAGATAGCTCTTCCCGAGCAGTACTTC. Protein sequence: CASRAGPEIALPEQYF.

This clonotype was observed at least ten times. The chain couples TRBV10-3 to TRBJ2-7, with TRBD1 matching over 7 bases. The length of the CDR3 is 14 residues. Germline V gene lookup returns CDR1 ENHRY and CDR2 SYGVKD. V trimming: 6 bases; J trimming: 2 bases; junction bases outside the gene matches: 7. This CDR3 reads CAISPRQGPYEQYF. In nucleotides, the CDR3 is TGTGCCATCAGCCCCAGACAGGGCCCCTACGAGCAGTACTTC.

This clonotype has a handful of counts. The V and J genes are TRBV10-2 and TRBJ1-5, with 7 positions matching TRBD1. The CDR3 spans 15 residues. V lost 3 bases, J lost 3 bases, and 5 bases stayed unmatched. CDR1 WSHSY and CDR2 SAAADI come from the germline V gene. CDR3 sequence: CASSDLGQHNQPQHF. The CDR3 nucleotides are TGCGCCAGCAGTGACCTGGGACAGCACAATCAGCCCCAGCATTTT.

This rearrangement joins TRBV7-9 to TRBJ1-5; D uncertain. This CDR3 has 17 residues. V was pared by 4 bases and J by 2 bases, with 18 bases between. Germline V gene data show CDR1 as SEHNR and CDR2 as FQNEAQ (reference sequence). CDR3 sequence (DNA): TGTGCCAGCAGCTCGTCCTCGGTTACACGGGGCAATCAGCCCCAGCATTTT. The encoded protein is CASSSSSVTRGNQPQHF.

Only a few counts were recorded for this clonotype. CDR3 sequence: CSVVRIMNTEAFF. The CDR3 DNA reads TGCAGCGTTGTCAGGATAATGAACACTGAAGCTTTCTTT. The chain combines TRBV29-1 with TRBJ1-1; no definite D call. This CDR3 is built from 13 residues. Looked up from germline, CDR1 is SQVTM and CDR2 is ANQGSEA. With 4 bases removed from V and 0 bases from J, the gap between germline ends came to 9 bases.

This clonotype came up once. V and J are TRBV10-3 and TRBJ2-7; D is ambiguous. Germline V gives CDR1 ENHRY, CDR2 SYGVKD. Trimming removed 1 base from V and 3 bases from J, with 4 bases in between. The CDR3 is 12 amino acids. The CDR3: CAISELLYEQYF. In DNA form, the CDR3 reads TGTGCCATCAGTGAGTTACTCTACGAGCAGTACTTC.

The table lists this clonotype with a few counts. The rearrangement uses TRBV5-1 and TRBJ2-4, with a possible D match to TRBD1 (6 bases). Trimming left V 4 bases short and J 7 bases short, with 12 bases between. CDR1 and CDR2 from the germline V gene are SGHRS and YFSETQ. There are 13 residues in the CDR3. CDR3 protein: CASSLGHQNIQYF. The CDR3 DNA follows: TGCGCCAGCAGCCTGGGACATCAGAACATTCAGTACTTC.

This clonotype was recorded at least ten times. The CDR3 region is CASSLKWQRRAEAQYF. As DNA, the CDR3 is TGTGCCAGCAGCTTGAAGTGGCAAAGGCGGGCTGAGGCCCAGTACTTC. V usage is TRBV5-5 and J usage is TRBJ2-5, with a possible D match to TRBD2 (5 bases). Germline V lookup: CDR1 SGHKS, CDR2 YYEKEE (reference sequence). The CDR3 is made up of 16 amino acids. Trimming removed 1 base at V and 9 bases at J, with 22 bases between. Together with reference TRBV5-5 and TRBJ2-5, the CDR3 gives the full variable domain: DAGVTQSPTHLIKTRGQQVTLRCSPISGHKSVSWYQQVLGQGPQFIFQYYEKEERGRGNFPDRFSARQFPNYSSELNVNALLLGDSALYLCASSLKWQRRAEAQYFGPGTRLLVL.

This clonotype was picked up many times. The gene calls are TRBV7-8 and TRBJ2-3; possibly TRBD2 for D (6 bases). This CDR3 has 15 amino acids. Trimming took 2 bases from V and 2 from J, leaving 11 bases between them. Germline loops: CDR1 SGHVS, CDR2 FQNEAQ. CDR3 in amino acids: CASSLYERVTDTQYF. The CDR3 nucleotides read TGTGCCAGCAGCTTATATGAGCGGGTCACAGATACGCAGTATTTT.

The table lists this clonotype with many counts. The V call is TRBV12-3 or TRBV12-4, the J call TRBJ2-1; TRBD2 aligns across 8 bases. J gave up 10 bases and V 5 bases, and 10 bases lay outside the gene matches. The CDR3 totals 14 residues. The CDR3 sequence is CASSAGTSSSEQFF. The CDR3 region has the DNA TGTGCCAGCAGTGCCGGGACTAGTTCGTCGGAGCAGTTCTTC.

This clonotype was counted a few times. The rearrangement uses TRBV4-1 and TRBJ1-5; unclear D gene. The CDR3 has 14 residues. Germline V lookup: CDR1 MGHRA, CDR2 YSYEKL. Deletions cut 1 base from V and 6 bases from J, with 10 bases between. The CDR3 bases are TGCGCCAGCAGCCAAGGGAGTGACGTTCAGCCCCAGCATTTT. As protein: CASSQGSDVQPQHF.

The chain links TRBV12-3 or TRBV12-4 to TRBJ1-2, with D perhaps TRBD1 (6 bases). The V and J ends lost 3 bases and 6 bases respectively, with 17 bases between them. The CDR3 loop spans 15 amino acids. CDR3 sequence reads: CASSFGGPRGNGYTF. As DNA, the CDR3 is TGTGCCAGCAGTTTTGGGGGGCCTAGAGGGAATGGCTACACCTTC.

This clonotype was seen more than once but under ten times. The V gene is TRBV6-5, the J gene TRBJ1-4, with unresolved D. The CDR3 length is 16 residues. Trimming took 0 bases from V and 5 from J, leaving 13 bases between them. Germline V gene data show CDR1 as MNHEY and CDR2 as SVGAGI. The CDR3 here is CASSYSFRTDNEKLFF. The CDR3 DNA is TGTGCCAGCAGTTACTCCTTCAGGACGGACAATGAAAAACTGTTTTTT.

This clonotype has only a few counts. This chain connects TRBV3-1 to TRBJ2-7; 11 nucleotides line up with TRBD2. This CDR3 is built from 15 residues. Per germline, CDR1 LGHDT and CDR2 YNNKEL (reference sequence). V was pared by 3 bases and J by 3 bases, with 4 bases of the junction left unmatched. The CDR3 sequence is CASSQGLAEYYEQYF. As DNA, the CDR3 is TGTGCCAGCAGCCAGGGACTAGCGGAATACTACGAGCAGTACTTC.

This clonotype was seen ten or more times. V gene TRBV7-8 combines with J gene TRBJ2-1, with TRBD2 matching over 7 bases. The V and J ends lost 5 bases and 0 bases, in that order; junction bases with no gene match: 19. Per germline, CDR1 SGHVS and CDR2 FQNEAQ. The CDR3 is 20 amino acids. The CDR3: CASSQRRYGEGLSSYNEQFF. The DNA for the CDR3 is TGTGCCAGCAGCCAAAGGCGATATGGGGAGGGGCTAAGCTCCTACAATGAGCAGTTCTTC.

DNA for the CDR3: TGCGCCAGCAGCTTCGGGGACGAGGTGAACACTGAAGCTTTCTTT. It codes for CASSFGDEVNTEAFF. The genes are TRBV5-1 and TRBJ1-1; possibly TRBD1 for D (5 bases). With 2 bases removed from V and 0 bases from J, the gap between germline ends came to 11 bases. Germline lookup yields CDR1 SGHRS and CDR2 YFSETQ. The length of the CDR3 is 15 residues.

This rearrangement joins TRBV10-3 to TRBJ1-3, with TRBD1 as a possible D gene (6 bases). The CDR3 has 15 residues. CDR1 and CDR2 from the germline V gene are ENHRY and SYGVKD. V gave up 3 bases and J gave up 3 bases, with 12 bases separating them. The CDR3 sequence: CAISDLKDSGNTIYF. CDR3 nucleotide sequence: TGTGCCATCAGTGACCTAAAGGACAGTGGAAACACCATATATTTT.

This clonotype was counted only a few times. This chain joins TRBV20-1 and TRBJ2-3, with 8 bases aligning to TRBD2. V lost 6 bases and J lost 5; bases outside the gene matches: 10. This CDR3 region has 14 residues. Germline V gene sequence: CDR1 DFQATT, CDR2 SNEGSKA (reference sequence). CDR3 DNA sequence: TGCAGTGCCGGGCGCCCGGGGGGGAGAGATACGCAGTATTTT. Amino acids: CSAGRPGGRDTQYF.

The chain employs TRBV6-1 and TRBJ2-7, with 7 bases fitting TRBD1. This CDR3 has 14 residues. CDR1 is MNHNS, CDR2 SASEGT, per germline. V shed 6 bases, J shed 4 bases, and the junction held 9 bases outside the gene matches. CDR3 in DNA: TGTGCCAGCAGAGGGACAGTGATTTTTTACGAGCAGTACTTC. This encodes CASRGTVIFYEQYF.

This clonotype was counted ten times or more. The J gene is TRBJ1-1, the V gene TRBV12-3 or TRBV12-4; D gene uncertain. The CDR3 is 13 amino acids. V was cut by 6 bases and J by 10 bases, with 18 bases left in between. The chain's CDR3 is CASSPILSSGAFF. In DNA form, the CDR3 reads TGTGCCAGCAGCCCTATATTATCGTCGGGAGCTTTCTTT.

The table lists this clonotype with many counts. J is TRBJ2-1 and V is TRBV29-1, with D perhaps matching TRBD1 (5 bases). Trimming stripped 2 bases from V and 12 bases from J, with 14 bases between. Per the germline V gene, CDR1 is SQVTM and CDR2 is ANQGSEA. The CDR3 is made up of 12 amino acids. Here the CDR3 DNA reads TGCAGCGTTGAATCCCCGAAAACAGGGCAGTTCTTC. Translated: CSVESPKTGQFF.